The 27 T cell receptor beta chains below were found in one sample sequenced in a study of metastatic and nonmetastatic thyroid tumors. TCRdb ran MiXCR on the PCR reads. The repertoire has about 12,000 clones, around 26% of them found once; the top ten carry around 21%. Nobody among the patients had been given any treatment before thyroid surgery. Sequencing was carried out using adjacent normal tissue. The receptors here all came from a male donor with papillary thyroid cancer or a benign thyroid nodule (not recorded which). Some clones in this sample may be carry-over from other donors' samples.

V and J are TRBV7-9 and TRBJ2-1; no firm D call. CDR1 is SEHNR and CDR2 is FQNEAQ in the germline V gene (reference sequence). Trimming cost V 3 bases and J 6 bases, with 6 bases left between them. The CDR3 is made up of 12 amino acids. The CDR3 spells CASSLVSNEQFF. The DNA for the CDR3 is TGTGCCAGCAGCTTGGTGAGCAATGAGCAGTTCTTC.

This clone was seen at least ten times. CDR3 in amino acids: CASSREDGPDTGELFF. As DNA, the CDR3 is TGTGCCAGCAGCCGGGAAGACGGGCCAGACACCGGGGAGCTGTTTTTT. The genes are TRBV28 and TRBJ2-2; TRBD2 is a possible D gene (5 bases). Germline CDR1 is MDHEN and CDR2 is SYDVKM. This CDR3 has 16 residues. The ends were cut back, 6 bases at V and 3 bases at J, with 17 bases in the middle.

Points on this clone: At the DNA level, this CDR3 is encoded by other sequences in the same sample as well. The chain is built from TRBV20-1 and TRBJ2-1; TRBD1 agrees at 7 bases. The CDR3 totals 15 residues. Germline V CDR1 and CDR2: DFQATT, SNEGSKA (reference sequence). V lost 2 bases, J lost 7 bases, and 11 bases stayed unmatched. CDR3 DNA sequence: TGCAGTGCTAGAAGGATGGGACAGTTTGTTAATGAGCAGTTCTTC. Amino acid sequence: CSARRMGQFVNEQFF.

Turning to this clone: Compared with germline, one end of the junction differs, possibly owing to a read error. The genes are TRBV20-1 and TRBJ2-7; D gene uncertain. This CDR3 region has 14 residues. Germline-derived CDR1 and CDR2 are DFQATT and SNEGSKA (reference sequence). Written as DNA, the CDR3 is TGCAGTGCCAGAGATAGGCGGATCTCCTACGAGCAGTACTTC. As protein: CSARDRRISYEQYF.

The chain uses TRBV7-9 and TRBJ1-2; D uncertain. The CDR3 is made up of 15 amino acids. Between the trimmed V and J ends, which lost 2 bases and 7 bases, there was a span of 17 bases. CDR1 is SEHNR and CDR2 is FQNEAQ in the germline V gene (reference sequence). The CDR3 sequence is CASSLTTDWAGGYTF. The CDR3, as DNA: TGTGCCAGCAGCTTAACTACGGACTGGGCGGGTGGCTACACCTTC.

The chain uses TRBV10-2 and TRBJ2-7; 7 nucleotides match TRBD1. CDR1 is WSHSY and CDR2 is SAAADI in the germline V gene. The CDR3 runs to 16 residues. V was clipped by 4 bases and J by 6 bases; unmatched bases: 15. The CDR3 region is CASSVDGRTGGSEQYF. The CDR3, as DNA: TGCGCCAGCAGTGTCGACGGCCGGACAGGCGGTTCCGAGCAGTACTTC.

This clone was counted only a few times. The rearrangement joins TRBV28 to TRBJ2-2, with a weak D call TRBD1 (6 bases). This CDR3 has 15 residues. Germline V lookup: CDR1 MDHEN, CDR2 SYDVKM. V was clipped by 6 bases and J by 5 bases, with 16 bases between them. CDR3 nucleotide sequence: TGTGCCAGCAGCCTAGGCAACAGGGTGACCGGGGAGCTGTTTTTT. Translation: CASSLGNRVTGELFF.

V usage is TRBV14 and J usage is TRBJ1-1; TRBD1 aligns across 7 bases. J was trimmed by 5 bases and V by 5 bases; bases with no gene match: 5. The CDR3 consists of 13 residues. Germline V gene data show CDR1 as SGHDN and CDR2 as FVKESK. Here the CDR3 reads CASSTTGRTEAFF. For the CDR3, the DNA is TGTGCCAGCAGCACGACAGGGAGGACTGAAGCTTTCTTT. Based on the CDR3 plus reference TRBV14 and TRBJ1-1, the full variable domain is EAGVTQFPSHSVIEKGQTVTLRCDPISGHDNLYWYRRVMGKEIKFLLHFVKESKQDESGMPNNRFLAERTGGTYSTLKVQPAELEDSGVYFCASSTTGRTEAFFGQGTRLTVV.

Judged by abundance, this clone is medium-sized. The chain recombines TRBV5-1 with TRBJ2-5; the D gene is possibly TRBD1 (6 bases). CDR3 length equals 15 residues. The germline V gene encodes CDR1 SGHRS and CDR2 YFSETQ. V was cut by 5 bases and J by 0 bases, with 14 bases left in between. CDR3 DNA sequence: TGCGCCAGCAGTTTTGGGGGCAGCTACCAAGAGACCCAGTACTTC. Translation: CASSFGGSYQETQYF.

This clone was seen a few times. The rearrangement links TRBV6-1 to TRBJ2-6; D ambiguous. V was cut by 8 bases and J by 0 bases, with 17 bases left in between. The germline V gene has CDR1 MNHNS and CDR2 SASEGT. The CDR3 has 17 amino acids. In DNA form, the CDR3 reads TGTGCCAGCGGGTCCCTACAAGGAAACTCTGGGGCCAACGTCCTGACTTTC. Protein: CASGSLQGNSGANVLTF.

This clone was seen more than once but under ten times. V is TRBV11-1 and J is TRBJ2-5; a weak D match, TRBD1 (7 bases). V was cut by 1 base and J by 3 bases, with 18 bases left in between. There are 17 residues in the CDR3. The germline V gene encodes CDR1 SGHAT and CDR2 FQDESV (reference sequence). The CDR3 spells CASSLVSQGGRKETQYF. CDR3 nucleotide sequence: TGTGCCAGCAGCTTAGTCAGTCAGGGGGGACGAAAAGAGACCCAGTACTTC.

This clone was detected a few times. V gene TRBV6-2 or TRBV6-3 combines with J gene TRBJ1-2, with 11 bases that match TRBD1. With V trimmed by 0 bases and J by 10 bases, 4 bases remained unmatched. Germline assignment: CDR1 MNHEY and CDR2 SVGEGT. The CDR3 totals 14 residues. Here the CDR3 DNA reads TGTGCCAGCAGTTACTCGGACAGGGGGCCCCCCTACACCTTC. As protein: CASSYSDRGPPYTF.

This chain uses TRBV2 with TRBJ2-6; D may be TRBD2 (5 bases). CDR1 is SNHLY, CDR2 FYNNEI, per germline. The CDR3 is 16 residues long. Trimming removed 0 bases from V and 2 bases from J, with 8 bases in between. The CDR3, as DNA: TGTGCCAGCAGTGAAGCGAGGGTAGCTGGGGCCAACGTCCTGACTTTC. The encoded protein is CASSEARVAGANVLTF.

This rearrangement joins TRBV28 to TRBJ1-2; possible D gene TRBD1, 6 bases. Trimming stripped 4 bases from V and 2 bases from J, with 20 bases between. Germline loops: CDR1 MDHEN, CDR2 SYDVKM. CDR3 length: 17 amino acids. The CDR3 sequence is CASSSAGTDGQNYGYTF. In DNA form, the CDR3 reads TGTGCCAGCAGTTCGGCGGGGACGGACGGACAGAACTATGGCTACACCTTC.

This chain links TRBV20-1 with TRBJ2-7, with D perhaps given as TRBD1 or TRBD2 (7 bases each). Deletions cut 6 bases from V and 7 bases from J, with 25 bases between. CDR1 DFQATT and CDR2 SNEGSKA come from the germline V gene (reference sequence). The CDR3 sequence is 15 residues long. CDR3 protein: CSASSGPQGDYEQYF. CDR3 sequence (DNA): TGCAGTGCGAGCTCCGGGCCCCAGGGGGACTATGAGCAGTACTTC.

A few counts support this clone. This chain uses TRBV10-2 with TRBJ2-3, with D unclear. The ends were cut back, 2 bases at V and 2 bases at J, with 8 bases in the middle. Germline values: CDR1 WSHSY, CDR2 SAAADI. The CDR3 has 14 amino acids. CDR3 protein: CASSEVDDTDTQYF. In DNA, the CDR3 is TGCGCCAGCAGTGAGGTGGATGACACAGATACGCAGTATTTT.

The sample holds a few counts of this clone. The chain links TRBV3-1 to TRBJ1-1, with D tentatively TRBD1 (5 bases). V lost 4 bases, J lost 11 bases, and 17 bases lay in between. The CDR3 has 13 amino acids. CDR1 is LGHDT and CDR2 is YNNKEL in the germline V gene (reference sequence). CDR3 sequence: CASSPGAAVGAFF. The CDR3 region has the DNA TGTGCCAGCAGCCCCGGGGCGGCCGTTGGGGCTTTCTTT.

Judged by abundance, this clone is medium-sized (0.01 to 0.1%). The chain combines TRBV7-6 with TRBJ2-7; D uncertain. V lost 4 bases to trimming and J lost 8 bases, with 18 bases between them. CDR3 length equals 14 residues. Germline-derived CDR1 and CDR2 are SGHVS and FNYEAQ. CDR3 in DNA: TGTGCCAGCAGCTCCTCTTCGGTTGCCAGCCAGCAGTACTTC. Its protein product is CASSSSSVASQQYF.

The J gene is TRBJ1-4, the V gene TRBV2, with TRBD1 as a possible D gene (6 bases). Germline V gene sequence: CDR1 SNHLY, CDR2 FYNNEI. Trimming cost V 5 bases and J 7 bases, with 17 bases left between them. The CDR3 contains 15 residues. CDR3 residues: CASSYDRTRGEKLFF. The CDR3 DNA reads TGTGCCAGCAGTTATGACAGGACACGGGGTGAAAAACTGTTTTTT.

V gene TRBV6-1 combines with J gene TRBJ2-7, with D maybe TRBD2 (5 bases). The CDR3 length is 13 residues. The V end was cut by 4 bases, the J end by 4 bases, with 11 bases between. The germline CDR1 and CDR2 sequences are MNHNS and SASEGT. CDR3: CASSGWTGYEQYF. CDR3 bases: TGTGCCAGCAGTGGATGGACGGGGTACGAGCAGTACTTC.

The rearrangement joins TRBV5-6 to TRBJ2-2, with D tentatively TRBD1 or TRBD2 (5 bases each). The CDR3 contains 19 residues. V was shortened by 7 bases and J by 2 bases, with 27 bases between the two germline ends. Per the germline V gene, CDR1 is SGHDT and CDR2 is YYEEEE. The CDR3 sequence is CASRSGVRRGTPNTGELFF. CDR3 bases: TGTGCCAGCCGTTCTGGGGTTCGACGGGGCACTCCAAACACCGGGGAGCTGTTTTTT.

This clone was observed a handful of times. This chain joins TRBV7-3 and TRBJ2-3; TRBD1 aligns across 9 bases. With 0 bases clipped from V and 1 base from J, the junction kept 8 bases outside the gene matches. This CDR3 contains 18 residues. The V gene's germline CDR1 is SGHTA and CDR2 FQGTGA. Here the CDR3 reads CASSLTGTGTAGTDTQYF. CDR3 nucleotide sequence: TGTGCCAGCAGCTTAACCGGGACAGGGACGGCTGGCACAGATACGCAGTATTTT.

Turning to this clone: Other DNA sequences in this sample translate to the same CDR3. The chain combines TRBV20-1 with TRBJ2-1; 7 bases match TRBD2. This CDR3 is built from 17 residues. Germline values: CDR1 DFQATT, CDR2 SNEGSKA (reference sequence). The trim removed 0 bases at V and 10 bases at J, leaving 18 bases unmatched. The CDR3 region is CSARDPIGRAAGEEQFF. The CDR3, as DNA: TGCAGTGCTAGAGATCCGATTGGCCGTGCCGCGGGAGAAGAGCAGTTCTTC.

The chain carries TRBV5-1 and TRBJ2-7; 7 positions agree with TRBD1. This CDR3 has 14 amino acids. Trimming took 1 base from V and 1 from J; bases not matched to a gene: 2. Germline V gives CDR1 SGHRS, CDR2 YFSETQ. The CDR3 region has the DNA TGCGCCAGCAGCTTGCCGGGACAGTCCTACGAGCAGTACTTC. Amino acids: CASSLPGQSYEQYF.

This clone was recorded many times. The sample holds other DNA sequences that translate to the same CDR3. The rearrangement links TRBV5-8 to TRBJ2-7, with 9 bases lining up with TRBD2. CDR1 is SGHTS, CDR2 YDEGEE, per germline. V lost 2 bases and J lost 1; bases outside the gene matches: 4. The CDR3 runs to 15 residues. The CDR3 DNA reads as TGTGCCAGCAGCTTCGTCCTAGCGGGGTCCTACGAGCAGTACTTC. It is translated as CASSFVLAGSYEQYF.

The CDR3 reads CAISARDRGYEQYF. The CDR3 nucleotides read TGTGCCATCAGTGCCCGGGACAGGGGCTACGAGCAGTACTTC. J is TRBJ2-7 and V is TRBV10-3; 10 bases line up with TRBD1. The germline CDR1 and CDR2 sequences are ENHRY and SYGVKD. The ends lost 4 bases at V and 3 bases at J; junction bases unmatched: 3. The CDR3 spans 14 residues.

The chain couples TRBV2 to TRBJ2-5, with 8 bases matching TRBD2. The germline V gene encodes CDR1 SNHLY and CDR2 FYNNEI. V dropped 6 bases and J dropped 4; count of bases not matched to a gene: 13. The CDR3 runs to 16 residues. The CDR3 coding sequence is TGTGCCAGCAGATCTCGCTGGCTCAGCGGGGGAGAGACCCAGTACTTC. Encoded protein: CASRSRWLSGGETQYF.